The 16 T cell receptor beta chains listed next were all sequenced from one sample in a study of CD8+ T cells in alopecia areata. Sequencing relied on a cDNA template that was reverse transcribed from extracted RNA. Sequencing used immunoSEQ multiplex PCR; TCRdb keeps in-frame clones, though not all of them. The sample lists 140,000 or so clones; approximately 50% were seen once. The specimen comprised CD4+ T cells sorted from blood, sampled at week 0. The receptors were sampled from a human donor with alopecia areata.

This clone occurred many times. The chain carries TRBV4-2 and TRBJ2-7; 8 positions match TRBD1. J gave up 1 base and V 0 bases, and 2 bases lay outside the gene matches. Germline lookup yields CDR1 LGHNA and CDR2 YNFKEQ. The CDR3 covers 15 residues. In DNA, the CDR3 is TGTGCCAGCAGCCAAGATCGGGACAGGTCCTACGAGCAGTACTTC. Its protein is CASSQDRDRSYEQYF.

This clone was observed a few times. The J gene is TRBJ2-7, the V gene TRBV5-1, with D hard to call. CDR1 SGHRS and CDR2 YFSETQ come from the germline V gene. Trimming pared 0 bases from V and 5 bases from J, leaving 12 bases between. The CDR3 extends over 14 amino acids. Here the CDR3 reads CASSLGSSSDEQYF. The CDR3 DNA is TGCGCCAGCAGCTTGGGGTCCTCTTCGGACGAGCAGTACTTC. Complete variable domain (other parts from reference TRBV5-1 and TRBJ2-7): KAGVTQTPRYLIKTRGQQVTLSCSPISGHRSVSWYQQTPGQGLQFLFEYFSETQRNKGNFPGRFSGRQFSNSRSEMNVSTLELGDSALYLCASSLGSSSDEQYFGPGTRLTVT.

The rearrangement links TRBV23-1 to TRBJ1-2, with D possibly matching TRBD1 (6 bases). TRBV23-1 falls under the ORF class, with uncertain function. V lost 4 bases and J 6 bases, leaving 21 bases between the germline ends. The CDR3 is made up of 16 amino acids. The CDR3 nucleotides are TGCGCCAGCAGTCGATGGATCGGGACGGGGGCGGATGGCTACACCTTC. Its protein is CASSRWIGTGADGYTF.

In this sample, this clone turned up a few times. The CDR3 sequence: CSVEKPGQGTEQYF. The CDR3 nucleotides read TGCAGCGTTGAGAAACCGGGACAGGGGACCGAGCAGTACTTC. V usage is TRBV29-1 and J usage is TRBJ2-7, with 10 bases identical to TRBD1. CDR1 and CDR2 from the germline V gene are SQVTM and ANQGSEA. Unmatched junction bases numbered 8, after V lost 3 bases and J lost 6 bases. This CDR3 comprises 14 residues.

This chain connects TRBV5-1 to TRBJ2-5; 9 bases agree with TRBD2. V was clipped by 5 bases and J by 10 bases; unmatched bases: 15. The V gene's germline CDR1 is SGHRS and CDR2 YFSETQ. This CDR3 is 15 amino acids long. DNA of the CDR3: TGCGCCAGCAGTTACGTCGGTAGCGGGAGAGCGGACCAGTACTTC. Its translation is CASSYVGSGRADQYF.

The chain employs TRBV5-4 and TRBJ1-4; perhaps TRBD1 as D (5 bases). The CDR3 has 14 residues. V was clipped by 1 base and J by 6 bases, with 10 bases between them. Germline CDR1 SGHNT, CDR2 YYREEE (reference sequence). CDR3 sequence: CASSLRGSDEKLFF. In nucleotides, the CDR3 is TGTGCCAGCAGCTTGAGGGGATCGGATGAAAAACTGTTTTTT.

The genes are TRBV18 and TRBJ2-1; a possible D gene is TRBD2 (7 bases). Germline loops: CDR1 KGHSH, CDR2 LQKENI. This CDR3 spans 18 amino acids. V dropped 3 bases and J dropped 4 bases, with 22 bases sitting between them. The CDR3 protein is CASSPPVRGPRGYNEQFF. The CDR3 DNA follows: TGTGCCAGCTCACCTCCGGTGCGGGGGCCAAGGGGGTACAATGAGCAGTTCTTC.

This clone was seen more than once but under ten times. The chain combines TRBV2 with TRBJ2-3, with TRBD2 as a possible D gene (5 bases). Trimming shortened V by 1 base and J by 7 bases, and 15 bases separated the two germline ends. The CDR3 has 15 amino acids. Per germline, CDR1 SNHLY and CDR2 FYNNEI. The CDR3 spells CASSEVGAGKNTQYF. The DNA for the CDR3 is TGTGCCAGCAGTGAAGTGGGAGCCGGGAAGAATACGCAGTATTTT.

The V gene is TRBV6-6, the J gene TRBJ1-5; 9 bases are shared with TRBD1. Trimming at V came to 5 bases and at J to 3 bases, leaving 5 bases not matched to a gene. From germline, CDR1 is MNHNY and CDR2 SVGAGI (reference sequence). The CDR3 length is 15 residues. CDR3 in DNA: TGTGCCAGCAGTGCCAGGACAGGGGTCAATCAGCCCCAGCATTTT. Amino acids: CASSARTGVNQPQHF.

This clone was observed a single time. The V gene is TRBV30, the J gene TRBJ1-5; D is unclear. Germline V gene lookup returns CDR1 GTSNPN and CDR2 SVGIG (reference sequence). The length of the CDR3 is 12 residues. The ends were cut back, 2 bases at V and 5 bases at J, with 7 bases in the middle. The CDR3 sequence: CAWSRRDQPQHF. CDR3 DNA sequence: TGTGCCTGGAGTAGGAGGGATCAGCCCCAGCATTTT. Together with reference TRBV30 and TRBJ1-5, the CDR3 gives the full variable domain: SQTIHQWPATLVQPVGSPLSLECTVEGTSNPNLYWYRQAAGRGLQLLFYSVGIGQISSEVPQNLSASRPQDRQFILSSKKLLLSDSGFYLCAWSRRDQPQHFGDGTRLSIL.

The rearrangement links TRBV29-1 to TRBJ1-2; 9 nucleotides align to TRBD1. Germline CDR1 and CDR2: SQVTM and ANQGSEA. With 6 bases clipped from V and 6 bases from J, the junction kept 8 bases outside the gene matches. The CDR3 contains 13 residues. CDR3 bases: TGCAGCGTGGGGGACAGGGAGAAAAATGGCTACACCTTC. Translation gives CSVGDREKNGYTF.

This clone appeared a few times. This rearrangement joins TRBV5-1 to TRBJ2-1; TRBD2 aligns across 14 bases. The CDR3 runs to 14 residues. Germline values: CDR1 SGHRS, CDR2 YFSETQ. V lost 4 bases to trimming and J lost 9 bases; unmatched junction nucleotides: 3. The CDR3 region has the DNA TGCGCCAGCAGCGCTGGACTAGCGGGAGGTGAGCAGTTCTTC. Its protein product is CASSAGLAGGEQFF.

Of note for this clone: At one end the junction does not follow the germline gene, possibly because of a read error. V is TRBV7-2 and J is TRBJ2-2, with 10 bases lining up with TRBD2. The CDR3 sequence is 16 residues long. Germline-derived CDR1 and CDR2 are SGHTA and FQGNSA. The CDR3 nucleotides are TGTGCCAGCATCTTAAGCGGGAGGGTGGACACCGGGGAGCTGTTTTTT. It encodes CASILSGRVDTGELFF. The full variable domain, in which reference TRBV7-2 and TRBJ2-2 provide the parts outside the CDR3, is GAGVSQSPSNKVTEKGKDVELRCDPISGHTALYWYRQSLGQGLEFLIYFQGNSAPDKSGLPSDRFSAERTGGSVSTLTIQRTQQEDSAVYLCASILSGRVDTGELFFGEGSRLTVL.

This clone was seen a few times. V and J are TRBV11-2 and TRBJ2-5; no clear D. The CDR3 covers 12 residues. In germline, CDR1 is SGHAT, CDR2 FQNNGV. The ends were cut back, 4 bases at V and 2 bases at J, with 5 bases in the middle. The CDR3 spells CASSSSQETQYF. CDR3 nucleotides: TGTGCCAGCAGCTCCTCACAAGAGACCCAGTACTTC.

With respect to this clone: The junction departs from the called germline gene at one end, perhaps through a read error. This rearrangement joins TRBV7-7 to TRBJ2-7; TRBD1 aligns across 8 bases. This CDR3 has 13 residues. In germline, CDR1 is SSHAT, CDR2 FNYEAQ (reference sequence). The CDR3 sequence is CASSAGTGGEQYF. The CDR3 DNA reads as TGTGCTAGCAGCGCCGGAACAGGGGGAGAGCAGTACTTC. The full variable domain, in which reference TRBV7-7 and TRBJ2-7 provide the parts outside the CDR3, is GAGVSQSPRYKVTKRGQDVTLRCDPISSHATLYWYQQALGQGPEFLTYFNYEAQPDKSGLPSDRFSAERPEGSISTLTIQRTEQRDSAMYRCASSAGTGGEQYFGPGTRLTVT.

The chain has TRBV7-9 and TRBJ1-2, with TRBD1 identical over 7 bases. The germline V gene has CDR1 SEHNR and CDR2 FQNEAQ (reference sequence). V lost 2 bases, J lost 8 bases, and 11 bases stayed unmatched. This CDR3 contains 15 residues. The CDR3 sequence is CASSLRRQGPIGYTF. The CDR3 DNA is TGTGCCAGCAGCTTACGACGACAGGGTCCTATCGGCTACACCTTC. The full variable domain, with the rest looked up from reference TRBV7-9 and TRBJ1-2, is DTGVSQNPRHKITKRGQNVTFRCDPISEHNRLYWYRQTLGQGPEFLTYFQNEAQLEKSRLLSDRFSAERPKGSFSTLEIQRTEQGDSAMYLCASSLRRQGPIGYTFGSGTRLTVV.